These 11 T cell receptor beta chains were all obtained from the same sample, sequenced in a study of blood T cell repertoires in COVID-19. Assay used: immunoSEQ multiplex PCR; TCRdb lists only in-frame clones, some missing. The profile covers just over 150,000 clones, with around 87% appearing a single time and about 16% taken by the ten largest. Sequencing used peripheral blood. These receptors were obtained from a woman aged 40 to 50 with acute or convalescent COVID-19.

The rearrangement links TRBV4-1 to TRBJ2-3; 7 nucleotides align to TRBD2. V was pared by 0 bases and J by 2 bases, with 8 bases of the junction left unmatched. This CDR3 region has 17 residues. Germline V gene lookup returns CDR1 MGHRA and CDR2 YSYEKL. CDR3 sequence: CASSQDLGGKYTDTQYF. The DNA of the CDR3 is TGCGCCAGCAGCCAAGATCTGGGGGGGAAGTACACAGATACGCAGTATTTT.

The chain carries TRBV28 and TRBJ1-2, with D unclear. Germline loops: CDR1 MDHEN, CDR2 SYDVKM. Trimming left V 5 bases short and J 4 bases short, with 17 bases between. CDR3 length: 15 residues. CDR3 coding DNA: TGTGCCAGCAGTAAAAAGAGGGAATTAGGCTATGGCTACACCTTC. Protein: CASSKKRELGYGYTF.

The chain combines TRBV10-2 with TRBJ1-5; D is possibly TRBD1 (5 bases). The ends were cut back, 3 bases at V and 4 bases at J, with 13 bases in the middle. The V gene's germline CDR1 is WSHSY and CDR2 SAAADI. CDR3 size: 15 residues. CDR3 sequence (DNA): TGCGCCAGCAGTGAATCAGGGCAGCTTAATCAGCCCCAGCATTTT. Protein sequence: CASSESGQLNQPQHF.

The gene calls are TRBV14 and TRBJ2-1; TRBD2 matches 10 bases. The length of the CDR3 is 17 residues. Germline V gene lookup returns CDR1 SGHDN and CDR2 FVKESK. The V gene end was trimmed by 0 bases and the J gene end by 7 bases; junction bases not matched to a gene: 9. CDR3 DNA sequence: TGTGCCAGCAGCCAAGATATTGCTAGCGGGAGTAGTAATGAGCAGTTCTTC. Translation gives CASSQDIASGSSNEQFF.

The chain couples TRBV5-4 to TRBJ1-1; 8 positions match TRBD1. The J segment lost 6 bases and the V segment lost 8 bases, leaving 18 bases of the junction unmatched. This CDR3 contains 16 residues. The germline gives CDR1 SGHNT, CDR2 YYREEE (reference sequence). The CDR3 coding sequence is TGTGCCAGACATTACGGACAGGGTTTAAATCAGGCTGAAGCTTTCTTT. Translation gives CARHYGQGLNQAEAFF. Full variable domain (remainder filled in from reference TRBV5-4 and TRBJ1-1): ETGVTQSPTHLIKTRGQQVTLRCSSQSGHNTVSWYQQALGQGPQFIFQYYREEENGRGNFPPRFSGLQFPNYSSELNVNALELDDSALYLCARHYGQGLNQAEAFFGQGTRLTVV.

The CDR3 DNA follows: TGCGCCAGCAGTGAGTCGGGACAGTCCAACACTGAAGCTTTCTTT. Translation: CASSESGQSNTEAFF. The V call is TRBV10-1, the J call TRBJ1-1; 7 nucleotides line up with TRBD1. There are 15 residues in the CDR3. The trim removed 0 bases at V and 2 bases at J, leaving 3 bases unmatched. Germline loops: CDR1 WNHNN, CDR2 SYGVQD (reference sequence).

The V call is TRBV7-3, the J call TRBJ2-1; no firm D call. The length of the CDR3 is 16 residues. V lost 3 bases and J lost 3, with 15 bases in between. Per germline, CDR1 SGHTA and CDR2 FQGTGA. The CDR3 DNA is TGTGCCAGCAGCTTCCGTCCTGGCTCCTTCTACAATGAGCAGTTCTTC. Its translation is CASSFRPGSFYNEQFF.

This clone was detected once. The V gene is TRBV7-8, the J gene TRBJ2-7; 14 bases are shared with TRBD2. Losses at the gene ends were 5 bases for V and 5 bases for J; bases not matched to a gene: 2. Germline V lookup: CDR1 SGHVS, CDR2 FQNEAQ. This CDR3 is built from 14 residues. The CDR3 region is CASSEGLAGDEQYF. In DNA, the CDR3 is TGTGCCAGCAGCGAGGGACTAGCGGGAGACGAGCAGTACTTC.

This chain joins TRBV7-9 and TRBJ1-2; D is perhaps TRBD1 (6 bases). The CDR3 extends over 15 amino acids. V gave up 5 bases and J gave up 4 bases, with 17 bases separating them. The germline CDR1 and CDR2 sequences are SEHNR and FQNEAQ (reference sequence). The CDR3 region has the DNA TGTGCCAGCAGCCAACCCAACAGGGCTCTCTATGGCTACACCTTC. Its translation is CASSQPNRALYGYTF. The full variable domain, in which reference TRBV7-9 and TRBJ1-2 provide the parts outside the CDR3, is DTGVSQNPRHKITKRGQNVTFRCDPISEHNRLYWYRQTLGQGPEFLTYFQNEAQLEKSRLLSDRFSAERPKGSFSTLEIQRTEQGDSAMYLCASSQPNRALYGYTFGSGTRLTVV.

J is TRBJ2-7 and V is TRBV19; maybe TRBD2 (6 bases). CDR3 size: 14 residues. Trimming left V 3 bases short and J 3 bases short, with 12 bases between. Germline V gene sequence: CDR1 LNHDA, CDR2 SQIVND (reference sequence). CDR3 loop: CASSISGSRYEQYF. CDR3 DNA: TGTGCCAGTAGTATCAGCGGGTCCCGCTACGAGCAGTACTTC. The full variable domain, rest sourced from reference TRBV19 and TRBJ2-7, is DGGITQSPKYLFRKEGQNVTLSCEQNLNHDAMYWYRQDPGQGLRLIYYSQIVNDFQKGDIAEGYSVSREKKESFPLTVTSAQKNPTAFYLCASSISGSRYEQYFGPGTRLTVT.

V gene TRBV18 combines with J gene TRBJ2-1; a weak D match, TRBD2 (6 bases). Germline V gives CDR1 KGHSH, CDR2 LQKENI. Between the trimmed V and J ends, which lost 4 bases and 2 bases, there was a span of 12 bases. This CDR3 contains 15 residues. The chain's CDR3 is CASSLAGNTYNEQFF. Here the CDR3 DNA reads TGTGCCAGCTCACTCGCGGGGAATACCTACAATGAGCAGTTCTTC.